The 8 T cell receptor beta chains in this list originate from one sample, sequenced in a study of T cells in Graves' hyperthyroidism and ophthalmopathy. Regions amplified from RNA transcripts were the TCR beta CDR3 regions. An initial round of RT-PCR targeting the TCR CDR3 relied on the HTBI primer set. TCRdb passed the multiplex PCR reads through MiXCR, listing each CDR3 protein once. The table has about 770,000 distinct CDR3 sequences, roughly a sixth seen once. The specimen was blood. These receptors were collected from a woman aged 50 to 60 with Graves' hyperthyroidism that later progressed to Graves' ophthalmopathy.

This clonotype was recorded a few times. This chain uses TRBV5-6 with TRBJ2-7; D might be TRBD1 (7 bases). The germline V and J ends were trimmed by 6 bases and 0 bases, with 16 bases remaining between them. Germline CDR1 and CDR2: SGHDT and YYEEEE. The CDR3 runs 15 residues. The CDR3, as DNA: TGTGCCAGCACCCGGGCAGGGGGAGGCTCCTACGAGCAGTACTTC. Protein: CASTRAGGGSYEQYF.

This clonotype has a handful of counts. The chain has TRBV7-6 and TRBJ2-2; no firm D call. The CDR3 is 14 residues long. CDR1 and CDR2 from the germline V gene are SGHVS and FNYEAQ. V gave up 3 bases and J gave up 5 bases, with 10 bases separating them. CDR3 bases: TGTGCCAGCAGCTTTGAAATGATAACCGGGGAGCTGTTTTTT. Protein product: CASSFEMITGELFF. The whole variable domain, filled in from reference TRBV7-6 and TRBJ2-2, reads GAGVSQSPRYKVTKRGQDVALRCDPISGHVSLYWYRQALGQGPEFLTYFNYEAQQDKSGLPNDRFSAERPEGSISTLTIQRTEQRDSAMYRCASSFEMITGELFFGEGSRLTVL.

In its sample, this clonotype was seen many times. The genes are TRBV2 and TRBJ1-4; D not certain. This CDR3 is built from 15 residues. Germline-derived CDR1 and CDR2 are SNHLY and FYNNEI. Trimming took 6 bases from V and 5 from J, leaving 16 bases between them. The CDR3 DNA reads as TGTGCCAGCAGAGGAGACAAAAAACGGAATGAAAAACTGTTTTTT. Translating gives CASRGDKKRNEKLFF.

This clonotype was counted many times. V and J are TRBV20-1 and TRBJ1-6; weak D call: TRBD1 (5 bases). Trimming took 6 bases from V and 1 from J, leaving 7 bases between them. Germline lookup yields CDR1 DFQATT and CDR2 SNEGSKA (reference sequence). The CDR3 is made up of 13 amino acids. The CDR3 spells CSAQGSYNSPLHF. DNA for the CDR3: TGCAGTGCCCAGGGTTCCTATAATTCACCCCTCCACTTT.

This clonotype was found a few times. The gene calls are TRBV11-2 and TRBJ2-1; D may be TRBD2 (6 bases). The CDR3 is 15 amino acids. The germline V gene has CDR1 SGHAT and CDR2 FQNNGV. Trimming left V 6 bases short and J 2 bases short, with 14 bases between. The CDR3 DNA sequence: TGTGCCAGCAGACGTGCTGGCGGGGCCTACAATGAGCAGTTCTTC. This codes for CASRRAGGAYNEQFF.

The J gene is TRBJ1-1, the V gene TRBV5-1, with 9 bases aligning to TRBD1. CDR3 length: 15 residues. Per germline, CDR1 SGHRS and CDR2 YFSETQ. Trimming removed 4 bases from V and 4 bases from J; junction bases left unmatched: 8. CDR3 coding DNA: TGCGCCAGCAGCCCACTACAGGGGGCGGGCACTGAAGCTTTCTTT. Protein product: CASSPLQGAGTEAFF.

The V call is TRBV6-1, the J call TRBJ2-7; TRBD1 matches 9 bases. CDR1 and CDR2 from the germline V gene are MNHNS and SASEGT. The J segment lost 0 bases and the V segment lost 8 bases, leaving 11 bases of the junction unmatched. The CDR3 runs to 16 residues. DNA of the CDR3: TGTGCCAGCTCTCCCTGGGACAGGGCTTTCTCCTACGAGCAGTACTTC. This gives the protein CASSPWDRAFSYEQYF.

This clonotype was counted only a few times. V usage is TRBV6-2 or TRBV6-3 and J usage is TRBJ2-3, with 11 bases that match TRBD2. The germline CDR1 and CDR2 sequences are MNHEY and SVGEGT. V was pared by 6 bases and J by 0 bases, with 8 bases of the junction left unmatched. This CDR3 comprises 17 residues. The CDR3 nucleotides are TGTGCCAGCAGCCGCGGGACTAGCGGCTCTAGCACAGATACGCAGTATTTT. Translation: CASSRGTSGSSTDTQYF.